This is a list of T cell receptor beta chains from one sample in a study of T cell responses to AZD1222 COVID-19 vaccine. Using immunoSEQ multiplex PCR, the repertoire was profiled, and TCRdb retains in-frame clones only, with some absent. The table records 150,000 to 200,000 clones, around 94% of them present only once. Sequences were derived from peripheral blood, sampled 28 days after the second AZD1222 dose. These receptors were taken from an adult who received the AZD1222 COVID-19 vaccine. Each CDR3 is given with its conserved first and last residue. The order of the fields is clone size, J gene, D gene, V gene, CDR3 protein, CDR3 DNA. D genes are given only for firm matches. The size entry is marked missing in some rows and otherwise reads once, few, many or a size class.

size: -; J: TRBJ1-1; D: -; V: TRBV20-1; CDR3: CSASLNTEAFF; DNA: TGCAGTGCTTCTCTGAACACTGAAGCTTTCTTT
size: once; J: TRBJ2-5; D: TRBD1; V: TRBV7-9; CDR3: CASSRGRTGSQETQYF; DNA: TGTGCCAGCAGCCGAGGTCGGACAGGGTCCCAAGAGACCCAGTACTTC
size: -; J: TRBJ1-2; D: -; V: TRBV6-5; CDR3: CASSPSGDGYTF; DNA: TGTGCCAGCAGTCCCTCAGGGGACGGCTACACCTTC
size: few; J: TRBJ1-3; D: -; V: TRBV2; CDR3: CASSEGTGSGNTIYF; DNA: TGTGCCAGCAGTGAAGGGACGGGCTCTGGAAACACCATATATTTT
size: few; J: TRBJ2-5; D: -; V: TRBV2; CDR3: CASGQRRQETQYF; DNA: TGTGCCAGCGGTCAGCGCCGCCAAGAGACCCAGTACTTC
size: -; J: TRBJ1-6; D: -; V: TRBV7-9; CDR3: CASSLAYGSLHF; DNA: TGTGCCAGCAGCTTAGCGTACGGATCCCTCCACTTT
size: -; J: TRBJ2-1; D: -; V: TRBV28; CDR3: CASSLITYNEQFF; DNA: TGTGCCAGCAGTTTAATCACCTACAATGAGCAGTTCTTC
size: few; J: TRBJ1-2; D: -; V: TRBV19; CDR3: CASSAIIGGSAGYTF; DNA: TGTGCCAGTAGCGCTATAATAGGGGGGTCAGCTGGCTACACCTTC
size: -; J: TRBJ1-6; D: TRBD1; V: TRBV10-2; CDR3: CASTGQAGAPLHF; DNA: TGCGCCAGCACCGGACAGGCCGGGGCACCCCTCCACTTT
size: -; J: TRBJ2-3; D: -; V: TRBV7-8; CDR3: CASNLRLGSTDTQYF; DNA: TGTGCCAGCAACCTCCGACTCGGTAGCACAGATACGCAGTATTTT
size: -; J: TRBJ1-2; D: -; V: TRBV5-4; CDR3: CASSLAGTTPNYGYTF; DNA: TGTGCCAGCAGCTTGGCCGGAACAACCCCTAACTATGGCTACACCTTC
size: -; J: TRBJ2-2; D: TRBD2; V: TRBV7-9; CDR3: CASSLRIAGAGELFF; DNA: TGTGCCAGCAGCTTAAGGATAGCGGGAGCCGGGGAGCTGTTTTTT
size: -; J: TRBJ2-6; D: -; V: TRBV29-1; CDR3: CSVDLSQGTGANVLTF; DNA: TGCAGCGTTGATCTTTCCCAGGGGACTGGGGCCAACGTCCTGACTTTC
size: -; J: TRBJ1-5; D: -; V: TRBV30; CDR3: CAWSGTNSNQPQHF; DNA: TGTGCCTGGAGCGGAACAAATAGCAATCAGCCCCAGCATTTT
size: -; J: TRBJ1-1; D: -; V: TRBV28; CDR3: CASSLPRTLGTEAFF; DNA: TGTGCCAGCAGTTTACCCCGGACCCTTGGGACTGAAGCTTTCTTT
size: -; J: TRBJ2-7; D: -; V: TRBV5-6; CDR3: CASSLAGVHEQYF; DNA: TGTGCCAGCAGCTTGGCTGGGGTCCACGAGCAGTACTTC
size: -; J: TRBJ1-6; D: TRBD1; V: TRBV10-2; CDR3: CASRTAGTALVLHF; DNA: TGCGCCAGCAGGACTGCCGGGACAGCCTTGGTCCTCCACTTT
size: -; J: TRBJ1-1; D: -; V: TRBV30; CDR3: CAWSAQNTEAFF; DNA: TGTGCCTGGAGTGCGCAGAACACTGAAGCTTTCTTT
size: -; J: TRBJ2-7; D: -; V: TRBV13; CDR3: CASSLGRADYEQYF; DNA: TGTGCCAGCAGCTTAGGCCGGGCAGACTACGAGCAGTACTTC
size: -; J: TRBJ2-1; D: TRBD2; V: TRBV2; CDR3: CASSADSIVAGVYNEQFF; DNA: TGTGCCTCCTCAGCGGACAGTATCGTAGCGGGAGTCTACAATGAGCAGTTCTTC
size: -; J: TRBJ2-5; D: TRBD1; V: TRBV18; CDR3: CASSLGTGSEETQYF; DNA: TGTGCCAGCTCACTGGGGACAGGTAGCGAGGAGACCCAGTACTTC
size: once; J: TRBJ2-1; D: -; V: TRBV10-1; CDR3: CASSGSYDRRYNEQFF; DNA: TGCGCCAGCAGTGGTTCCTATGACAGAAGGTACAATGAGCAGTTCTTC
size: -; J: TRBJ1-5; D: -; V: TRBV19; CDR3: CASSIGRRAPHQPQHF; DNA: TGTGCCAGTAGTATAGGTAGGAGGGCCCCCCATCAGCCCCAGCATTTT
size: -; J: TRBJ1-4; D: -; V: TRBV6-5; CDR3: CASSYSGTGWEKLFF; DNA: TGTGCCAGCAGTTACTCGGGTACAGGATGGGAAAAACTGTTTTTT
size: once; J: TRBJ2-7; D: TRBD2; V: TRBV3-1/TRBV3-2; CDR3: CASSQDFGSGSYEQYF; DNA: TGTGCCAGCAGCCAAGATTTCGGTAGCGGGAGCTACGAGCAGTACTTC
size: -; J: TRBJ2-5; D: -; V: TRBV12-3/TRBV12-4; CDR3: CASSEMETQYF; DNA: TGTGCCAGCAGTGAAATGGAGACCCAGTACTTC
size: -; J: TRBJ2-2; D: -; V: TRBV4-1; CDR3: CASSQGRVGSTGELFF; DNA: TGCGCCAGCAGCCAAGGCAGGGTAGGAAGCACCGGGGAGCTGTTTTTT
size: -; J: TRBJ2-5; D: TRBD1; V: TRBV19; CDR3: CASSRRTQGDFQETQYF; DNA: TGTGCCAGTAGTAGGCGGACACAGGGGGACTTTCAAGAGACCCAGTACTTC
size: -; J: TRBJ2-7; D: -; V: TRBV7-2; CDR3: CASSLVVGYDSYEQYF; DNA: TGTGCCAGCAGCTTAGTTGTCGGGTACGACTCCTACGAGCAGTACTTC
size: -; J: TRBJ2-2; D: -; V: TRBV29-1; CDR3: CSALTGNTGELFF; DNA: TGCAGCGCTCTAACAGGGAACACCGGGGAGCTGTTTTTT
size: -; J: TRBJ2-2; D: -; V: TRBV28; CDR3: CASSILSGELFF; DNA: TGTGCCAGCAGTATCCTCAGCGGGGAGCTGTTTTTT
size: -; J: TRBJ1-2; D: TRBD1; V: TRBV27; CDR3: CASSSLRGLYGYTF; DNA: TGTGCCAGCAGTTCCTTAAGGGGGCTCTATGGCTACACCTTC
size: -; J: TRBJ2-3; D: TRBD1; V: TRBV7-9; CDR3: CASSRTGEADTQYF; DNA: TGTGCCAGCAGCCGGACAGGGGAGGCAGATACGCAGTATTTT
size: -; J: TRBJ2-7; D: -; V: TRBV6-1; CDR3: CASSEWGGNSYEQYF; DNA: TGTGCCAGCAGTGAATGGGGGGGCAATTCCTACGAGCAGTACTTC
size: -; J: TRBJ2-3; D: -; V: TRBV9; CDR3: CASSVGGQPDTQYF; DNA: TGTGCCAGCAGCGTGGGGGGTCAACCAGATACGCAGTATTTT